The entry below gives a single T cell receptor (beta chain) sequence along with its context. This sample was taken from a study of blood T cell repertoires in COVID-19. The assay was immunoSEQ multiplex PCR, and TCRdb's table has in-frame clones only and misses some. The table includes approximately 74,000 clones, approximately 89% detected once. V was pared by 4 bases and J by 5 bases, with 5 bases between. The CDR3 covers 12 residues. This TCR came from a woman aged 55-70 years with acute or convalescent COVID-19. V is TRBV12-3 or TRBV12-4 and J is TRBJ1-4; D call uncertain. The sequenced sample consisted of peripheral blood. The chain's CDR3 is CASSWANEKLFF. CDR3 DNA: TGTGCCAGCAGTTGGGCCAATGAAAAACTGTTTTTT.